The 6 T cell receptor beta chains listed next were all sequenced from one sample in a study of vaccination and CD4 T cells after COVID-19. Which antigens these TCRs recognize remains unknown. Sequencing of the DNA from cultured CD4+ T cells was carried out with the Oncomine TCR Beta short-read assay. TCRdb independently ran MiXCR on the PCR reads; one entry per CDR3 protein. The data show 2,500 or so distinct CDR3 sequences, roughly 18% seen once. The treatment: approximately 11-day PBMC culture with coronavirus spike peptide pools or control peptides (ViraFEST assay). Prior to the COVID-19 pandemic (2011-2018), the unexposed donor's CD4+ T cells were collected. Sequenced: CD4+ T cells from blood, cultured in vitro. The receptors stem from a human donor in good health.

This clonotype showed up just a few times. The chain carries TRBV27 and TRBJ2-7; TRBD1 matches at 10 bases. The CDR3 loop spans 12 amino acids. Germline assignment: CDR1 MNHEY and CDR2 SMNVEV (reference sequence). CDR3 nucleotides: TGTGCAGCCGGGACAGGGGTTTACGAGCAGTACTTC. This gives the protein CAAGTGVYEQYF.

This clonotype was observed a few times. This rearrangement joins TRBV19 to TRBJ2-4; no definite D call. The CDR3 is made up of 14 amino acids. Germline loops: CDR1 LNHDA, CDR2 SQIVND (reference sequence). Trimming left V 9 bases short and J 7 bases short, with 19 bases between. The CDR3 DNA reads TGTGCCAGGGGTCGAGTACCCTTCGGGAACATTCAGTACTTC. Amino acid sequence: CARGRVPFGNIQYF.

This clonotype was picked up a small number of times. CDR3 amino acids: CASSPTSGSYNEQFF. The CDR3 DNA reads as TGTGCCAGCAGCCCGACTAGTGGGTCCTACAATGAGCAGTTCTTC. The chain combines TRBV11-2 with TRBJ2-1, with D possibly being TRBD2 (6 bases). This CDR3 contains 15 residues. Trimming took off 5 bases at V and 1 base at J, with 12 bases between the two ends. Germline lookup yields CDR1 SGHAT and CDR2 FQNNGV.

In this sample, this clonotype turned up a few times. The chain carries TRBV5-1 and TRBJ1-2, with a possible D match to TRBD1 (5 bases). This CDR3 spans 14 amino acids. Germline V gives CDR1 SGHRS, CDR2 YFSETQ. Trimming removed 0 bases at V and 7 bases at J, with 13 bases between. The CDR3 DNA reads TGCGCCAGCAGCTTGGCTGGGGGTTTGGGTGGCTACACCTTC. This translates into CASSLAGGLGGYTF.

V gene TRBV5-1 combines with J gene TRBJ1-5; D is unresolved. Deletions cut 2 bases from V and 9 bases from J, with 12 bases between. This CDR3 region has 13 residues. Per the germline V gene, CDR1 is SGHRS and CDR2 is YFSETQ. The CDR3, as DNA: TGCGCCAGCAGCTTAGCCCCCATGGGGCCCCAGCATTTT. This gives the protein CASSLAPMGPQHF.

By proportion, this clonotype is medium-sized. The rearrangement uses TRBV6-1 and TRBJ2-5; possible D gene TRBD1, 5 bases. Germline V gene data show CDR1 as MNHNS and CDR2 as SASEGT. Trimming cost V 7 bases and J 0 bases, with 9 bases left between them. The CDR3 extends over 13 amino acids. This CDR3 is CASNGQYQETQYF. The CDR3 DNA reads as TGTGCCAGCAACGGACAATACCAAGAGACCCAGTACTTC.